The text below deals with one T cell receptor beta chain. This clone was seen only a few times. Its target antigen remains unknown. No clone much larger than this one lies a single base away; base qualities are absent. The data are from a study of blood T cell repertoires in COVID-19 (dated by TCRdb to the early 2020s). Some background on the complete study: Collaborator samples came from the United States, Italy and Spain and covered acute and convalescent phases of COVID-19. Subjects who had been exposed to COVID-19, were actively infected with it, or had recovered from it provided the deeply sampled blood TCRbeta repertoires that made up the dataset. Where available, HLA class I and class II types were taken from metadata supplied by the sample provider and were not determined by assay-based typing. The repertoires were made available in a free public database intended to serve as a resource for research on the immune response to SARS-CoV-2. The samples were drawn from the first 160 participants of the ongoing ImmuneRACE study and from 1,254 subjects provided by 6 global collaborators. The sample metadata nearly always contained a de-identified subject ID, COVID-19 status, age in years and sex. The prospective study material was composed of cDNA or gDNA derived from T cells, B-cell-depleted T cells, or PBMCs. Beyond this particular receptor, the publication reports: Clinical and demographic metadata were provided uncurated, with the amount varying by source and participant.

TCRbeta CDR3 regions were amplified from genomic DNA using the immunoSEQ Assay, a bias-controlled multiplex PCR. The authors' analysis ran thus. Nucleated cell counts per sample were estimated from amplification of reference gene primers within the assay. To quantify the absolute abundance of each unique TCRbeta CDR3 rearrangement, sequence reads were collapsed and filtered. For each sample, productive Simpson clonality was calculated by taking the square root of Simpson's diversity index across productive rearrangements. Entries here come from immuneACCESS through TCRdb and include only in-frame sequences with V and J called. Some clones fail to appear in such tables; in the studies checked, an unresolved V gene covers under half of the shortfall, and the cause of the remainder is unknown. The DNA was the basis for D and trimming; V, J and clone size are from that table. This sample lists tens of thousands of clones; 70% to 90% were detected once. The top ten constitute about 3.9% of the sample.

At the junction V is shortened by 5 bases and J by 7 bases; bases outside the gene matches: 7. The cysteine opens and the phenylalanine closes a CDR3 of 15 amino acids. This entry keeps only the CDR3 DNA: 45 bases, framed from base 1. CDR1 is given as SGHTA and CDR2 as FQGTGA, both from the germline V gene. Whole blood was collected in K2EDTA tubes by collaborating institutions according to the institutions' own protocols. Collaborator samples were shipped for TCRbeta analysis as frozen whole blood, isolated PBMCs, or DNA extracted from either sample type. The sample taken for sequencing was peripheral blood. This receptor was identified in a human donor in a cohort sampled during active COVID-19. The chain is made from TRBV7-3 and TRBJ2-1, and 11 junction bases match TRBD2. The sequenced DNA: TGTGCCAGCAGCGTTAGCGGGGGGGCTTCTAATGAGCAGTTCTTC. This codes for CASSVSGGASNEQFF.